This TCR beta chain was recovered during a study of CD8 T cells in ankylosing spondylitis. It was by quantitative 5'-RACE with molecular barcodes that TCR beta libraries were made. MiXCR was run by TCRdb on the 5' RACE reads, yielding one entry per CDR3 protein. This sample has fewer than 650,000 distinct CDR3 sequences, with about an eighth found just once. Germline V gene lookup returns CDR1 SQVTM and CDR2 ANQGSEA. V was trimmed by 5 bases and J by 8 bases, leaving 9 bases between them. CDR3 size: 10 residues. Study findings and constraints: Characteristic, it appeared, of ankylosing spondylitis blood was a TCR beta motif of roughly 8 highly homologous variants. Significant enrichment of disease-linked clones was reported in matched ankylosing spondylitis synovial fluid.

This clonotype appeared many times. Antigen specificity is unknown. The source is a male donor with ankylosing spondylitis. This chain joins TRBV29-1 and TRBJ1-1; D gene unclear. The specimen was blood, either unsorted or a sorted T cell fraction (not recorded which). CDR3: CSVRTDEAFF. CDR3 in DNA: TGCAGCGTTCGGACGGACGAAGCTTTCTTT.